This is a list of T cell receptor beta chains from one sample in a study of lymphopenia after photon versus proton radiotherapy. This table comes from immunoSEQ multiplex PCR, and its TCRdb copy is limited to in-frame clones, with some not included. The sample holds more than 15,000 clones, roughly 81% seen once. The sample in question was peripheral blood, obtained from a patient treated with photon-based radiotherapy. The receptors stem from a woman aged 50 to 60 with pancreatic cancer. The CDR3 runs from the conserved cysteine through the conserved F or W. The order of the fields is clone size, D gene, V gene, J gene, CDR3 protein, CDR3 DNA. D genes are given only for firm matches. Not every row has a clone size; where given, it reads once, few, many or a size class.

NA,NA,TRBV2,TRBJ2-7,CASSAGSGYEQYF,TGTGCCAGCAGTGCGGGGTCGGGCTACGAGCAGTACTTC
NA,TRBD2,TRBV4-1,TRBJ2-1,CASSQVEAGAYNEQFF,TGCGCCAGCAGCCAAGTGGAAGCGGGAGCCTACAATGAGCAGTTCTTC
NA,TRBD2,TRBV19,TRBJ2-1,CASNSGTSAYNEQFF,TGTGCCAGTAATTCCGGGACTAGCGCCTACAATGAGCAGTTCTTC
NA,NA,TRBV5-6,TRBJ2-6,CASSSITIGLSGANVLTF,TGTGCCAGCAGCTCCATCACAATAGGGCTCTCTGGGGCCAACGTCCTGACTTTC
NA,TRBD1,TRBV29-1,TRBJ2-3,CSVAGAGTGVTDTQYF,TGCAGCGTTGCGGGTGCCGGGACAGGGGTCACAGATACGCAGTATTTT
few,NA,TRBV30,TRBJ2-4,CAWRGAGALAKNIQYF,TGTGCCTGGAGGGGAGCAGGGGCATTAGCCAAAAACATTCAGTACTTC
NA,TRBD1,TRBV7-3,TRBJ1-1,CASSQQGANSEAFF,TGTGCCAGCAGCCAACAGGGGGCGAACTCTGAAGCTTTCTTT
NA,NA,TRBV7-2,TRBJ1-2,CASSLGQGDYGYTF,TGTGCCAGCAGCTTAGGTCAGGGTGACTATGGCTACACCTTC
NA,NA,TRBV15,TRBJ2-3,CATSLGGSVDTQYF,TGTGCCACCAGCCTAGGTGGGAGCGTAGATACGCAGTATTTT
NA,TRBD1,TRBV18,TRBJ2-1,CASSSTGAWNEQFF,TGTGCCAGCTCATCCACAGGGGCATGGAATGAGCAGTTCTTC
NA,NA,TRBV5-6,TRBJ2-1,CASSFLGSYNEQFF,TGTGCCAGCAGCTTCCTAGGCTCCTACAATGAGCAGTTCTTC
NA,TRBD2,TRBV27,TRBJ2-1,CASSLVKTSGNEQFF,TGTGCCAGCAGTTTAGTGAAAACTAGCGGCAATGAGCAGTTCTTC
few,TRBD1,TRBV19,TRBJ1-1,CASGTVAEAFF,TGTGCCAGTGGGACAGTCGCTGAAGCTTTCTTT
NA,TRBD2,TRBV19,TRBJ2-3,CASSPSGSTDTQYF,TGTGCCAGTAGTCCAAGCGGGAGTACAGATACGCAGTATTTT
NA,TRBD2,TRBV28,TRBJ2-3,CASSSRVAGLTDTQYF,TGTGCCAGCAGTTCCAGGGTAGCGGGCCTCACAGATACGCAGTATTTT
NA,NA,TRBV14,TRBJ2-3,CASSHGAGDTDTQYF,TGTGCCAGCAGCCACGGAGCAGGAGACACAGATACGCAGTATTTT
few,TRBD2,TRBV7-9,TRBJ2-3,CASSPSGLAIGTQYF,TGTGCCAGCAGCCCCTCAGGACTAGCGATTGGTACGCAGTATTTT
NA,NA,TRBV30,TRBJ1-5,CARSGGPNQPQHF,TGTGCCCGGAGCGGAGGCCCCAATCAGCCCCAGCATTTT
NA,NA,TRBV9,TRBJ2-7,CASSVPPTALSDEQYF,TGTGCCAGCAGCGTACCGCCTACCGCACTCTCCGACGAGCAGTACTTC
NA,TRBD1,TRBV5-1,TRBJ1-2,CASSFGDRGLLGYTF,TGCGCCAGCAGCTTTGGGGACAGGGGACTATTAGGCTACACCTTC
NA,TRBD1,TRBV19,TRBJ1-1,CASSIRTGNTEAFF,TGTGCCAGTAGTATCAGGACAGGGAACACTGAAGCTTTCTTT
NA,NA,TRBV7-2,TRBJ2-3,CASSLGHSTDTQYF,TGTGCCAGCAGCTTAGGACACAGCACAGATACGCAGTATTTT
NA,NA,TRBV7-9,TRBJ2-1,CASSLFSVKLYNEQFF,TGTGCCAGCAGCTTATTTTCTGTTAAGCTCTACAATGAGCAGTTCTTC
NA,NA,TRBV7-2,TRBJ2-1,CASSFGGRREKNEQFF,TGTGCCAGCAGCTTTGGGGGCAGGCGGGAGAAAAATGAGCAGTTCTTC
NA,TRBD2,TRBV7-2,TRBJ2-3,CASSLAGGRDTQYF,TGTGCCAGCAGCCTAGCGGGAGGTCGAGATACGCAGTATTTT
NA,NA,TRBV28,TRBJ2-2,CASSSIMRELFF,TGTGCCAGCAGTTCTATAATGCGGGAGCTGTTTTTT
NA,TRBD1,TRBV27,TRBJ2-2,CASSSPGQGNTGELFF,TGTGCCAGCAGTTCGCCGGGACAGGGGAACACCGGGGAGCTGTTTTTT
NA,TRBD1,TRBV2,TRBJ2-3,CASEITGQGPLMQYF,TGTGCCAGCGAAATCACGGGACAGGGCCCCCTTATGCAGTATTTT
NA,NA,TRBV11-2,TRBJ2-2,CASSLDGIIVGELFF,TGTGCCAGCAGCTTAGATGGGATAATCGTGGGGGAGCTGTTTTTT
NA,TRBD2,TRBV7-8,TRBJ2-2,CASRQTFSGVNTGELFF,TGTGCCAGCAGACAGACGTTTAGCGGGGTGAACACCGGGGAGCTGTTTTTT
NA,NA,TRBV11-2,TRBJ2-2,CASYPPPGVLAGELFF,TGTGCCAGCTACCCACCGCCGGGGGTCCTCGCCGGGGAGCTGTTTTTT
few,TRBD2,TRBV29-1,TRBJ2-5,CSVGEGRETQYF,TGCAGCGTTGGGGAGGGCAGAGAGACCCAGTACTTC
NA,TRBD1,TRBV28,TRBJ2-5,CASTRDRGSSETQYF,TGTGCCAGCACCCGGGACAGGGGGAGCTCAGAGACCCAGTACTTC
few,TRBD1,TRBV27,TRBJ1-5,CASSGQGWSQPQHF,TGTGCCAGCAGCGGACAGGGGTGGAGTCAGCCCCAGCATTTT
NA,NA,TRBV29-1,TRBJ2-7,CSVTTSSYEQYF,TGCAGCGTGACCACTAGCTCCTACGAGCAGTACTTC
NA,NA,TRBV28,TRBJ2-7,CASSLPQGDHEQYF,TGTGCCAGCAGCTTACCCCAAGGGGACCACGAGCAGTACTTC
NA,NA,TRBV27,TRBJ1-5,CASSLRTDSNQPQHF,TGTGCCAGCAGCCTTCGGACGGATAGCAATCAGCCCCAGCATTTT